This T cell receptor (beta chain) was sequenced in a study of blood T cell repertoires in COVID-19. The overall study: Collection of acute and convalescent COVID-19 samples took place in the United States, Italy and Spain. From T cells, B-cell-depleted T cells, or PBMCs came the material, which was cDNA or gDNA.

V was cut by 3 bases and J by 4 bases, with 9 bases left in between. Looked up from germline, CDR1 is SEHNR and CDR2 is FQNEAQ (reference sequence). This CDR3 region has 13 residues. In the study's own analysis: Nucleated cell counts were estimated from reference gene primer amplification. Here immunoSEQ multiplex PCR was the method, and the copy in TCRdb shows in-frame clones only, minus some. Clone size and the V and J calls come from that table; the DNA yielded D and trimming. The data hold tens of thousands of clones, with around 80% observed a single time. The chain links TRBV7-9 to TRBJ1-1; unclear D gene. The receptor was derived from a human donor in a cohort sampled during active COVID-19. The specimen was peripheral blood. The CDR3 protein is CASSFPRLTEAFF. CDR3 bases: TGTGCCAGCAGCTTCCCTCGTCTCACTGAAGCTTTCTTT.